The 18 T cell receptor beta chains below come from one sample, sequenced in a study of T cell responses to AZD1222 COVID-19 vaccine. Only in-frame clones appear in the TCRdb table, and some are missing; sequencing was by immunoSEQ multiplex PCR. There are some 120,000 clones in the sample; around 89% occur only once, and roughly 11% lies in the top ten. The source material was peripheral blood, sampled on day 0 of MenACWY control vaccination. Receptors were obtained from an adult in good health.

CDR3 sequence reads: CASSLEVGTGFHEQYF. CDR3 coding DNA: TGTGCCAGCAGCTTAGAGGTAGGGACCGGGTTTCACGAGCAGTACTTC. The chain couples TRBV7-6 to TRBJ2-7; D is tentatively TRBD1 or TRBD2 (5 bases each). This CDR3 spans 16 amino acids. CDR1 SGHVS and CDR2 FNYEAQ come from the germline V gene. V was trimmed by 1 base and J by 5 bases, leaving 18 bases between them.

This sequence joins TRBV7-3 and TRBJ1-1, with 8 bases lining up with TRBD1. The germline V gene has CDR1 SGHTA and CDR2 FQGTGA. The CDR3 is 13 amino acids. The V and J ends lost 5 bases and 5 bases, in that order; junction bases with no gene match: 4. The CDR3 DNA is TGTGCCAGCAGCCCGGACAGGGCTACTGAAGCTTTCTTT. Residues: CASSPDRATEAFF.

The V gene is TRBV7-9, the J gene TRBJ2-1, with TRBD2 matching over 7 bases. CDR1 is SEHNR and CDR2 is FQNEAQ in the germline V gene (reference sequence). Trimming cost V 1 base and J 8 bases; bases outside gene matches: 8. CDR3 size: 15 residues. CDR3 residues: CASSLVGGPLDEQFF. CDR3 bases: TGTGCCAGCAGCTTAGTGGGAGGGCCGTTGGATGAGCAGTTCTTC.

The V call is TRBV5-4, the J call TRBJ2-7, with 14 bases lining up with TRBD2. Germline values: CDR1 SGHNT, CDR2 YYREEE (reference sequence). The CDR3 runs to 16 residues. With V trimmed by 4 bases and J by 4 bases, 7 bases remained unmatched. The CDR3: CASSQGTSGRMYEQYF. CDR3 nucleotide sequence: TGTGCCAGCAGCCAAGGGACTAGCGGGAGAATGTACGAGCAGTACTTC.

The chain combines TRBV7-9 with TRBJ1-6; D not resolved. Germline values: CDR1 SEHNR, CDR2 FQNEAQ (reference sequence). The CDR3 spans 15 residues. The V end was cut by 1 base, the J end by 3 bases, with 7 bases between. This chain's CDR3 is CASSLGGHYNSPLHF. The DNA for the CDR3 is TGTGCCAGCAGCTTAGGAGGTCACTATAATTCACCCCTCCACTTT.

The V call is TRBV18, the J call TRBJ2-3; D is uncertain. The V end was cut by 0 bases, the J end by 5 bases, with 15 bases between. CDR1 is KGHSH and CDR2 is LQKENI in the germline V gene. The CDR3 is 16 residues long. The CDR3: CASSPPLLSQGDTQYF. The CDR3 DNA sequence: TGTGCCAGCTCACCACCGCTTCTTAGCCAAGGAGATACGCAGTATTTT.

The chain couples TRBV3-1 (or the pseudogene TRBV3-2) to TRBJ1-6; D might be TRBD1 (5 bases). V lost 1 base to trimming and J lost 8 bases, with 9 bases between them. Germline V gene data show CDR1 as LGHDT and CDR2 as YNNKEL (reference sequence). CDR3 length: 14 residues. The CDR3 bases are TGTGCCAGCAGCCAAGGGGGCAGGGATTCACCCCTCCACTTT. It codes for CASSQGGRDSPLHF.

Points on this clone: A single base separates this from a much larger clone, so it may be a read error. Other DNA sequences in the same sample also yield this CDR3. The chain couples TRBV11-2 to TRBJ1-2; weak D call: TRBD1 (6 bases). V gave up 5 bases and J gave up 3 bases, with 10 bases separating them. The CDR3 covers 13 residues. Germline CDR1 is SGHAT and CDR2 is FQNNGV. Here the CDR3 reads CASSPGQDYGYTF. Here the CDR3 DNA reads TGTGCCAGCAGCCCGGGACAAGACTATGGCTACACCTTC.

Written as DNA, the CDR3 is TGCAGCGTTACCCCGGGGCGCAAATCAGATACGCAGTATTTT. Translation gives CSVTPGRKSDTQYF. The chain carries TRBV29-1 and TRBJ2-3; perhaps D is TRBD1 or TRBD2 (5 bases each). The V end lost 5 bases, the J end lost 4 bases, and 16 bases lay between the germline ends. The germline V gene encodes CDR1 SQVTM and CDR2 ANQGSEA. The CDR3 consists of 14 residues.

This chain uses TRBV7-6 with TRBJ2-1; 10 bases are a match to TRBD2. This CDR3 has 14 amino acids. The germline gives CDR1 SGHVS, CDR2 FNYEAQ. V was pared by 5 bases and J by 8 bases, with 6 bases of the junction left unmatched. The CDR3 spells CASSSGRAVDEQFF. The CDR3 nucleotides read TGTGCCAGCAGCAGCGGGAGGGCCGTCGATGAGCAGTTCTTC.

The gene calls are TRBV12-1 and TRBJ2-4; the table calls TRBD1, which could not be checked here. TRBV12-1 is noted as a pseudogene. The length of the CDR3 is 15 residues. The CDR3 DNA follows: TGTGCCAGCAGCCCCCATCCAGGGGGGCGGAACATTCAGTACTTC. Translating gives CASSPHPGGRNIQYF.

J is TRBJ2-2 and V is TRBV5-1; D might be TRBD1 (5 bases). CDR1 and CDR2 from the germline V gene are SGHRS and YFSETQ. Between the trimmed V and J ends, which lost 1 base and 6 bases, there was a span of 16 bases. The CDR3 is 16 residues long. CDR3 protein: CASSLWQGSFAGELFF. CDR3 in DNA: TGCGCCAGCAGCTTGTGGCAGGGATCATTTGCCGGGGAGCTGTTTTTT.

The chain links TRBV10-3 to TRBJ1-1; no clear D. V shed 10 bases and J shed 1 base, with 10 bases lying between them. The CDR3 has 12 residues. Germline V lookup: CDR1 ENHRY, CDR2 SYGVKD. The CDR3 coding sequence is TGTGCCACCTCCAACCAGAACACTGAAGCTTTCTTT. Its translation is CATSNQNTEAFF.

V is TRBV6-5 and J is TRBJ2-7; no firm D call. Trimming took off 6 bases at V and 2 bases at J, with 14 bases between the two ends. The CDR3 is 14 amino acids. Germline-derived CDR1 and CDR2 are MNHEY and SVGAGI. This CDR3 is CASRIDGFTYEQYF. CDR3 nucleotides: TGTGCCAGCAGGATAGATGGATTCACCTACGAGCAGTACTTC.

This chain connects TRBV6-1 to TRBJ2-1, with D possibly being TRBD1 (6 bases). This CDR3 is 14 amino acids long. From germline, CDR1 is MNHNS and CDR2 SASEGT. V lost 5 bases, J lost 0 bases, and 8 bases lay in between. CDR3: CASSLDSSYNEQFF. The DNA for the CDR3 is TGTGCCAGCAGTTTGGACAGCTCCTACAATGAGCAGTTCTTC.

The chain carries TRBV11-2 and TRBJ1-1; D is unclear. The germline V and J ends were trimmed by 0 bases and 3 bases, with 8 bases remaining between them. Germline lookup yields CDR1 SGHAT and CDR2 FQNNGV. This CDR3 comprises 14 residues. The CDR3 coding sequence is TGTGCCAGCAGCTTAGATCCGTCTTACACTGAAGCTTTCTTT. It codes for CASSLDPSYTEAFF. The full variable domain, completed using reference TRBV11-2 and TRBJ1-1, is EAGVAQSPRYKIIEKRQSVAFWCNPISGHATLYWYQQILGQGPKLLIQFQNNGVVDDSQLPKDRFSAERLKGVDSTLKIQPAKLEDSAVYLCASSLDPSYTEAFFGQGTRLTVV.

This clone was detected only once. This sequence joins TRBV5-6 and TRBJ2-3, with 12 bases identical to TRBD2. J was trimmed by 3 bases and V by 4 bases; bases with no gene match: 6. This CDR3 spans 16 amino acids. Germline-derived CDR1 and CDR2 are SGHDT and YYEEEE. The CDR3 coding sequence is TGTGCCAGCAGCGGGGATACTAGCGGGAGGACAGATACGCAGTATTTT. Translated, it gives CASSGDTSGRTDTQYF.

This chain joins TRBV5-1 and TRBJ2-7; 12 positions match TRBD1. From germline, CDR1 is SGHRS and CDR2 YFSETQ. V lost 3 bases and J lost 6; bases outside the gene matches: 4. The CDR3 has 14 amino acids. In nucleotides, the CDR3 is TGCGCCAGCAGCTGGGGACAGGGGGCCTCCGAGCAGTACTTC. It yields the protein CASSWGQGASEQYF.